One and the same sample provided the 21 T cell receptor beta chains below, sequenced in a study of control samples from healthy donors and cancer patients. TCRdb's copy holds only in-frame clones and misses some; the assay was immunoSEQ multiplex PCR. The sample holds approximately 70,000 clones; over 75% are singletons and the top ten take more than 3%. The sample taken for sequencing was blood. These TCRs come from a woman aged 45 to 65 in good health.

The chain employs TRBV7-9 and TRBJ2-1, with 7 bases identical to TRBD2. CDR1 is SEHNR, CDR2 FQNEAQ, per germline (reference sequence). This CDR3 has 14 residues. The ends lost 5 bases at V and 1 base at J; junction bases unmatched: 2. In nucleotides, the CDR3 is TGTGCCAGCAGCGCGGGAGTTTCCTACAATGAGCAGTTCTTC. Protein product: CASSAGVSYNEQFF.

This chain joins TRBV4-1 and TRBJ2-1, with D unclear. Looked up from germline, CDR1 is MGHRA and CDR2 is YSYEKL. This CDR3 has 13 residues. V was trimmed by 1 base and J by 4 bases, leaving 5 bases between them. CDR3 DNA sequence: TGCGCCAGCAGCCAAGGGGGTTACAATGAGCAGTTCTTC. Protein sequence: CASSQGGYNEQFF.

This chain connects TRBV7-3 to TRBJ2-1; weak D call: TRBD2 (5 bases). This CDR3 region has 13 residues. Trimming removed 4 bases from V and 12 bases from J, with 16 bases in between. Germline V gene lookup returns CDR1 SGHTA and CDR2 FQGTGA. The CDR3 nucleotides read TGTGCCAGCAGCTACGGACTGGTAGAAGGGCAGTTCTTC. Translated: CASSYGLVEGQFF.

The chain recombines TRBV18 with TRBJ2-3; either TRBD1 or TRBD2 may fit D (5 bases each). This CDR3 has 15 residues. Trimming removed 2 bases at V and 1 base at J, with 10 bases between. Germline CDR1 and CDR2: KGHSH and LQKENI. The CDR3 bases are TGTGCCAGCTCACCAGGGGGAGTTGGCACAGATACGCAGTATTTT. Translation: CASSPGGVGTDTQYF.

The V call is TRBV7-9, the J call TRBJ1-6; D unclear. This CDR3 is 16 amino acids long. The germline V and J ends were trimmed by 2 bases and 5 bases, with 13 bases remaining between them. Germline loops: CDR1 SEHNR, CDR2 FQNEAQ (reference sequence). The DNA for the CDR3 is TGTGCCAGCAGCTTACTTGGTGGGGTCCATAATTCACCCCTCCACTTT. This encodes CASSLLGGVHNSPLHF.

The chain combines TRBV7-3 with TRBJ2-2, with D hard to call. V lost 7 bases and J lost 5, with 23 bases in between. Germline V lookup: CDR1 SGHTA, CDR2 FQGTGA. The CDR3 runs to 17 residues. Here the CDR3 DNA reads TGTGCCAGCACCCCGTTCGGAAACCCCTACAGTACCGGGGAGCTGTTTTTT. This gives the protein CASTPFGNPYSTGELFF. The variable domain in full, with the rest retrieved from reference TRBV7-3 and TRBJ2-2, is GAGVSQTPSNKVTEKGKYVELRCDPISGHTALYWYRQSLGQGPEFLIYFQGTGAADDSGLPNDRFFAVRPEGSVSTLKIQRTERGDSAVYLCASTPFGNPYSTGELFFGEGSRLTVL.

The V gene is TRBV19, the J gene TRBJ2-4, with TRBD2 matching 12 bases. Germline CDR1 reads LNHDA; CDR2 reads SQIVND (reference sequence). The trim removed 4 bases at V and 9 bases at J, leaving 10 bases unmatched. The length of the CDR3 is 16 residues. Here the CDR3 reads CASSTPRTSGIGIQYF. CDR3 in DNA: TGTGCCAGTAGTACACCGAGGACTAGCGGGATTGGCATTCAGTACTTC.

This clone was counted between two and nine times. The chain uses TRBV30 and TRBJ1-4; no clear D. CDR1 is GTSNPN, CDR2 SVGIG, per germline (reference sequence). Trimming took off 5 bases at V and 0 bases at J, with 10 bases between the two ends. This CDR3 comprises 14 residues. CDR3 sequence reads: CAWATGPTNEKLFF. For the CDR3, the DNA is TGTGCCTGGGCCACCGGCCCAACTAATGAAAAACTGTTTTTT.

This chain joins TRBV4-1 and TRBJ2-1, with TRBD2 matching 7 bases. Per the germline V gene, CDR1 is MGHRA and CDR2 is YSYEKL. The length of the CDR3 is 16 residues. The trim removed 2 bases at V and 6 bases at J, leaving 10 bases unmatched. The CDR3 region has the DNA TGCGCCAGCAGCCAACCCGGGGCGGGCGGGAGCAATGAGCAGTTCTTC. Its protein is CASSQPGAGGSNEQFF.

Only a few counts were recorded for this clone. The sample has other DNA sequences that encode this CDR3 too. The rearrangement uses TRBV28 and TRBJ1-1, with D maybe TRBD1 (5 bases). Between the trimmed V and J ends, which lost 2 bases and 1 base, there was a span of 20 bases. In germline, CDR1 is MDHEN, CDR2 SYDVKM. This CDR3 is 18 amino acids long. CDR3 in amino acids: CASSLAGRWGVGNTEAFF. CDR3 in DNA: TGTGCCAGCAGTTTAGCGGGGAGGTGGGGGGTTGGGAACACTGAAGCTTTCTTT.

This chain links TRBV28 with TRBJ1-5; 8 bases map to TRBD1. J gave up 4 bases and V 5 bases, and 10 bases lay outside the gene matches. CDR1 MDHEN and CDR2 SYDVKM come from the germline V gene. This CDR3 comprises 16 residues. Written as DNA, the CDR3 is TGTGCCAGCAGTGACAGGGGCCCAGGCCGAAATCAGCCCCAGCATTTT. Protein product: CASSDRGPGRNQPQHF.

The chain employs TRBV18 and TRBJ1-1; 10 bases fit TRBD1. Germline V CDR1 and CDR2: KGHSH, LQKENI. This CDR3 contains 14 residues. V shed 4 bases and J 5 bases; nucleotides not matched to a gene: 4. The CDR3 region has the DNA TGTGCCAGCTCACTCCGGGACAGGGGAACTGAAGCTTTCTTT. This codes for CASSLRDRGTEAFF.

The CDR3 nucleotides read TGTGCCAGCAGTTACTCCAGGGGGAACACTGAAGCTTTCTTT. This codes for CASSYSRGNTEAFF. The J gene is TRBJ1-1, the V gene TRBV6-6; TRBD1 might be the D (6 bases). The CDR3 spans 14 residues. Germline assignment: CDR1 MNHNY and CDR2 SVGAGI (reference sequence). Deletions cut 0 bases from V and 1 base from J, with 6 bases between.

This chain uses TRBV5-1 with TRBJ2-2; 9 bases are a match to TRBD2. After removal of 5 bases from V and 0 bases from J, the junction contained 14 bases not matched to a gene. This CDR3 region has 19 residues. Germline lookup yields CDR1 SGHRS and CDR2 YFSETQ. CDR3 nucleotide sequence: TGCGCCAGCAGTTCAGGACTAGCGCCCGTAACCGCGAACACCGGGGAGCTGTTTTTT. Protein product: CASSSGLAPVTANTGELFF.

J is TRBJ1-1 and V is TRBV18, with unresolved D. The ends were cut back, 3 bases at V and 2 bases at J, with 13 bases in the middle. Germline CDR1 is KGHSH and CDR2 is LQKENI. The CDR3 sequence is 15 residues long. This CDR3 is CASSPEAQTNTEAFF. CDR3 in DNA: TGTGCCAGCTCACCGGAGGCGCAAACAAACACTGAAGCTTTCTTT.

The chain couples TRBV2 to TRBJ2-1; no reliable D call. The CDR3 has 12 residues. V lost 4 bases, J lost 5 bases, and 6 bases lay in between. Looked up from germline, CDR1 is SNHLY and CDR2 is FYNNEI. The CDR3 bases are TGTGCCAGCAGTGTCGACGACAATGAGCAGTTCTTC. This encodes CASSVDDNEQFF. The whole variable domain, remainder taken from reference TRBV2 and TRBJ2-1, is EPEVTQTPSHQVTQMGQEVILRCVPISNHLYFYWYRQILGQKVEFLVSFYNNEISEKSEIFDDQFSVERPDGSNFTLKIRSTKLEDSAMYFCASSVDDNEQFFGPGTRLTVL.

The chain joins TRBV7-9 to TRBJ2-3; D is uncertain. This CDR3 has 15 residues. CDR1 is SEHNR, CDR2 FQNEAQ, per germline (reference sequence). The V end was cut by 10 bases, the J end by 2 bases, with 19 bases between. Here the CDR3 DNA reads TGTGCCATAACAAACCTAGGGAAGTCCACAGATACGCAGTATTTT. It encodes CAITNLGKSTDTQYF.

The chain uses TRBV7-6 and TRBJ2-2, with 11 bases identical to TRBD2. CDR1 is SGHVS, CDR2 FNYEAQ, per germline. The J segment lost 2 bases and the V segment lost 6 bases, leaving 5 bases of the junction unmatched. There are 16 residues in the CDR3. CDR3 region: CASRLTSGSNTGELFF. The CDR3 nucleotides read TGTGCCAGCAGACTTACTAGCGGGAGTAACACCGGGGAGCTGTTTTTT.

DNA of the CDR3: TGTGCCAGCAGTTTGGGACAGGTCGACACCGGGGAGCTGTTTTTT. It is translated as CASSLGQVDTGELFF. V is TRBV28 and J is TRBJ2-2; 8 bases agree with TRBD1. Germline V lookup: CDR1 MDHEN, CDR2 SYDVKM. The length of the CDR3 is 15 residues. The trim removed 3 bases at V and 3 bases at J, leaving 3 bases unmatched.

This clone came up once. The rearrangement joins TRBV5-1 to TRBJ2-1; TRBD2 aligns across 12 bases. Looked up from germline, CDR1 is SGHRS and CDR2 is YFSETQ. Trimming took 0 bases from V and 8 from J; bases not matched to a gene: 9. This CDR3 has 17 residues. This CDR3 is CASSLVPSGRAGHEQFF. The CDR3, as DNA: TGCGCCAGCAGCTTGGTACCTAGCGGGAGGGCGGGGCATGAGCAGTTCTTC.

This rearrangement joins TRBV18 to TRBJ1-5, with 9 bases lining up with TRBD1. Germline V gene data show CDR1 as KGHSH and CDR2 as LQKENI. The CDR3 has 17 residues. V shed 2 bases and J 0 bases; nucleotides not matched to a gene: 5. This CDR3 reads CASSPNRGRYSNQPQHF. In DNA, the CDR3 is TGTGCCAGCTCACCAAACAGGGGGCGTTATAGCAATCAGCCCCAGCATTTT.